This T cell receptor (beta chain) was observed in a study of blood T cell repertoires in COVID-19. Here immunoSEQ multiplex PCR was the method, and the copy in TCRdb shows in-frame clones only, minus some. Among just under 55,000 clones listed, around nine tenths were seen once. This CDR3 region has 15 residues. Per the germline V gene, CDR1 is LGHNA and CDR2 is YSLEER. J gave up 6 bases and V 3 bases, and 8 bases lay outside the gene matches. The sample consisted of peripheral blood. The chain joins TRBV4-3 to TRBJ2-7; 10 bases are shared with TRBD1. This clonotype was obtained from a man aged 50-59 years with acute or convalescent COVID-19. The CDR3 nucleotides are TGCGCCAGCAGCCAGGACAGGGGGAGTGCTCGCGAGCAGTACTTC. It codes for CASSQDRGSAREQYF.